Shown below are 15 T cell receptor beta chains from a single sample sequenced in a study of PD-1 blockade in classical Hodgkin lymphoma. All patients experienced relapse after autologous stem cell transplantation, and brentuximab vedotin exposure was variable. Repertoires were generated with immunoSEQ multiplex PCR, while TCRdb's copy carries only in-frame clones and drops some. The sample carries 55,000 to 75,000 clones, over 55% recorded once. The sequencing here drew on peripheral blood mononuclear cells (PBMCs), taken before the second cycle of nivolumab. Every receptor here comes from a human donor with classical Hodgkin lymphoma.

The chain carries TRBV5-6 and TRBJ1-2; maybe TRBD1 (5 bases). The CDR3 spans 13 residues. Germline-derived CDR1 and CDR2 are SGHDT and YYEEEE. The V gene lost 10 bases and the J gene lost 8 bases, with 21 bases spanning the gap. CDR3 bases: TGTGCCTCCCTAAGCGGGGGGAAAGGGGGCTACACCTTC. Its translation: CASLSGGKGGYTF.

V gene TRBV18 combines with J gene TRBJ2-2; D remains ambiguous. The CDR3 totals 12 residues. The V gene lost 5 bases and the J gene lost 1 base, with 2 bases spanning the gap. CDR1 KGHSH and CDR2 LQKENI come from the germline V gene. The CDR3 loop is CASSKNTGELFF. CDR3 DNA: TGTGCCAGCTCAAAGAACACCGGGGAGCTGTTTTTT.

The V gene is TRBV28, the J gene TRBJ1-6; 8 bases map to TRBD1. Per germline, CDR1 MDHEN and CDR2 SYDVKM. V was pared by 2 bases and J by 8 bases, with 2 bases of the junction left unmatched. This CDR3 spans 14 amino acids. The CDR3 DNA sequence: TGTGCCAGCAGTTTAACAGGGGGGTATTCACCCCTCCACTTT. It encodes CASSLTGGYSPLHF.

CDR3 coding DNA: TGTGCCAGCAGTCAGGACTCTAATGAAAAACTGTTTTTT. Translation gives CASSQDSNEKLFF. J is TRBJ1-4 and V is TRBV28; unclear D gene. V lost 5 bases and J 3 bases, leaving 7 bases between the germline ends. This CDR3 spans 13 amino acids. Germline lookup yields CDR1 MDHEN and CDR2 SYDVKM.

The chain recombines TRBV5-6 with TRBJ1-5; D gene uncertain. The CDR3 runs 15 residues. V lost 4 bases and J lost 2, with 13 bases in between. Per germline, CDR1 SGHDT and CDR2 YYEEEE. In DNA, the CDR3 is TGTGCCAGCAGCCTCGGCCCTCTGGGCAATCAGCCCCAGCATTTT. Translation gives CASSLGPLGNQPQHF. Looking up the rest from reference TRBV5-6 and TRBJ1-5 gives the full variable domain: DAGVTQSPTHLIKTRGQQVTLRCSPKSGHDTVSWYQQALGQGPQFIFQYYEEEERQRGNFPDRFSGHQFPNYSSELNVNALLLGDSALYLCASSLGPLGNQPQHFGDGTRLSIL.

This clone was seen only once. The chain uses TRBV10-3 and TRBJ2-7; TRBD2 matches at 7 bases. This CDR3 contains 15 residues. Germline V lookup: CDR1 ENHRY, CDR2 SYGVKD. The V and J ends lost 0 bases and 5 bases, in that order; junction bases with no gene match: 7. The chain's CDR3 is CAISESTSAGDEQYF. DNA of the CDR3: TGTGCCATCAGTGAGTCCACTAGCGCAGGAGACGAGCAGTACTTC.

The chain recombines TRBV4-2 with TRBJ2-3, with D maybe TRBD1 (6 bases). CDR1 is LGHNA and CDR2 is YNFKEQ in the germline V gene. The CDR3 runs 16 residues. Trimming cost V 4 bases and J 5 bases, with 19 bases left between them. The CDR3 DNA reads as TGTGCCAGCAGCCTGACGACAGGTAGGGGTAGAGATACGCAGTATTTT. Protein: CASSLTTGRGRDTQYF.

This chain joins TRBV5-1 and TRBJ1-4; the match to TRBD1 covers 7 bases. Germline V gives CDR1 SGHRS, CDR2 YFSETQ. This CDR3 contains 17 residues. The V gene end was trimmed by 4 bases and the J gene end by 5 bases; junction bases not matched to a gene: 14. The CDR3 DNA follows: TGCGCCAGCAGCCGTTGGGGAGGACAGGAGTTGAATGAAAAACTGTTTTTT. This translates into CASSRWGGQELNEKLFF.

The chain has TRBV7-6 and TRBJ1-1; no clear D gene. The CDR3 consists of 12 residues. V was shortened by 5 bases and J by 8 bases, with 12 bases between the two germline ends. Germline CDR1 and CDR2: SGHVS and FNYEAQ. The CDR3 loop is CASSNPRQEAFF. Here the CDR3 DNA reads TGTGCCAGCAGCAACCCCCGTCAGGAAGCTTTCTTT.

CDR3 nucleotides: TGTGCCAGCAGTTACCCCTTAGACACTGAAGCTTTCTTT. Its translation: CASSYPLDTEAFF. The rearrangement joins TRBV6-6 to TRBJ1-1, with no clear D. The CDR3 runs to 13 residues. Germline V gene data show CDR1 as MNHNY and CDR2 as SVGAGI (reference sequence). V was trimmed by 2 bases and J by 3 bases, leaving 7 bases between them.

This chain connects TRBV11-3 to TRBJ2-5, with D unresolved. V dropped 3 bases and J dropped 6 bases, with 11 bases sitting between them. CDR1 and CDR2 from the germline V gene are SGHNT and YENEEA. The CDR3 is 13 residues long. This chain's CDR3 is CASSFGLGQTQYF. CDR3 DNA sequence: TGTGCCAGCAGCTTCGGCCTCGGTCAGACCCAGTACTTC.

The chain has TRBV6-1 and TRBJ1-1; D not resolved. Trimming removed 6 bases at V and 4 bases at J, with 12 bases between. The CDR3 consists of 13 residues. In germline, CDR1 is MNHNS, CDR2 SASEGT. The CDR3 nucleotides are TGTGCCAGCAGCGTCTTCGGTAGCACTGAAGCTTTCTTT. Translated, it gives CASSVFGSTEAFF.

This chain links TRBV27 with TRBJ2-3; D is uncertain. Trimming left V 7 bases short and J 2 bases short, with 19 bases between. CDR1 MNHEY and CDR2 SMNVEV come from the germline V gene (reference sequence). The CDR3 has 16 amino acids. This chain's CDR3 is CASTPLSFLATDTQYF. The CDR3 DNA reads TGTGCCAGCACCCCGTTGAGTTTCCTGGCCACAGATACGCAGTATTTT.

V and J are TRBV9 and TRBJ2-1; 10 nucleotides match TRBD2. V gave up 4 bases and J gave up 14 bases; unmatched junction bases: 12. The V gene's germline CDR1 is SGDLS and CDR2 YYNGEE. CDR3 length: 14 residues. The CDR3 sequence is CASSSGLAASKKFF. The CDR3 nucleotides are TGTGCCAGCAGCTCAGGACTAGCGGCTAGCAAGAAGTTCTTC.

The chain uses TRBV7-2 and TRBJ2-7; D is perhaps TRBD2 (5 bases). The CDR3 loop spans 14 amino acids. Germline V gene lookup returns CDR1 SGHTA and CDR2 FQGNSA. V was cut by 5 bases and J by 2 bases, with 13 bases left in between. In nucleotides, the CDR3 is TGTGCCAGCAGCGAAAGCTCAGCGGCCTACGAGCAGTACTTC. This codes for CASSESSAAYEQYF.